The clone carrying this T cell receptor (beta chain) has a handful of counts. The antigen is not known. These data are taken from a study of cytomegalovirus exposure and HLA in healthy donors. The PCR was carried out with 60 Vbeta primers and 13 Jbeta primers. Source study methods: The authors later counted around 80 million unique TCR beta chains, 9.5 million to 13 million of them shared. Sequencing was performed with immunoSEQ multiplex PCR; in TCRdb, only in-frame clones are kept and a portion is missing. Clonal size and the V and J genes are those of that table, whereas D and trimming came from the DNA. This table has some 120,000 clones, roughly 18% appearing once. General study points: Previous analysis showed most TCR beta V segments were productive about 87% or about 30% of the time. TCR association rates varied by HLA locus in a later analysis, with DRB1 highest and HLA-C lowest. A later analysis showed HLA-associated TCR beta chains outstripping equally common others in clonal expansion.

Germline loops: CDR1 ENHRY, CDR2 SYGVKD. V was clipped by 4 bases and J by 0 bases, with 16 bases between them. The CDR3 sequence is 16 residues long. The chain combines TRBV10-3 with TRBJ2-7; D gene uncertain. Sequencing was carried out using PBMCs. The clonotype comes from a female donor in good health and CMV-seropositive. CDR3 sequence (DNA): TGTGCCATCAGTGGACGTTGGGCAACGAGCTCCTACGAGCAGTACTTC. Protein product: CAISGRWATSSYEQYF.